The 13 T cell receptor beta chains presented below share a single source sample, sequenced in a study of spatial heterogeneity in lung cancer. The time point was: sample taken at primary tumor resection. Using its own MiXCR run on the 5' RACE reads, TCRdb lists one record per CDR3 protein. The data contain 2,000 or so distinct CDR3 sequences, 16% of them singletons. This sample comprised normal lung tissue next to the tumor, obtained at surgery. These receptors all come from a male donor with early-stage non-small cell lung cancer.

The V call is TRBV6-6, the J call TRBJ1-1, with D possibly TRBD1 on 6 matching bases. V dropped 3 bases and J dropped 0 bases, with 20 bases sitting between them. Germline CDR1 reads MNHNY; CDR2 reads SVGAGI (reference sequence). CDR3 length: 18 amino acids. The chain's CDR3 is CASSYNWPDSGMNTEAFF. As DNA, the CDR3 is TGTGCCAGCAGTTATAATTGGCCGGACAGCGGTATGAACACTGAAGCTTTCTTT.

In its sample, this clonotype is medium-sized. The CDR3 is CASSAQGARNTEAFF. For the CDR3, the DNA is TGTGCCAGCAGTGCTCAGGGGGCGAGGAACACTGAAGCTTTCTTT. This chain connects TRBV2 to TRBJ1-1; 8 nucleotides line up with TRBD1. CDR3 length: 15 amino acids. The germline V gene encodes CDR1 SNHLY and CDR2 FYNNEI. The J segment lost 1 base and the V segment lost 4 bases, leaving 5 bases of the junction unmatched.

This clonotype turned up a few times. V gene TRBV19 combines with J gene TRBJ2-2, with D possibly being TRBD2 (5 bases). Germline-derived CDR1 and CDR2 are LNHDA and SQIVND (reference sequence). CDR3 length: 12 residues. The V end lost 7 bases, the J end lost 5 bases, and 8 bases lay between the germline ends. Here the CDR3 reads CASNGMTGELFF. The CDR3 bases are TGTGCCAGTAACGGGATGACCGGGGAGCTGTTTTTT.

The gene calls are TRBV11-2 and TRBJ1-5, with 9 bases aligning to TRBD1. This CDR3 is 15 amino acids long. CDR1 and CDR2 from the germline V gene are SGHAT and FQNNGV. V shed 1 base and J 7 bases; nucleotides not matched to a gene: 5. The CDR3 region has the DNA TGTGCCAGCAGCTTAGGACAGGGGGGGGAGCAGCCCCAGCATTTT. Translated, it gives CASSLGQGGEQPQHF.

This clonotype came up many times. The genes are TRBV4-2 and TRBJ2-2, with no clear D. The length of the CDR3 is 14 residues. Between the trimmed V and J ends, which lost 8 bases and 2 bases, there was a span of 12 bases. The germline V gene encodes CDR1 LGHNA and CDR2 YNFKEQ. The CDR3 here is CASQADPNTGELFF. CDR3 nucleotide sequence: TGTGCCAGCCAGGCCGACCCAAACACCGGGGAGCTGTTTTTT.

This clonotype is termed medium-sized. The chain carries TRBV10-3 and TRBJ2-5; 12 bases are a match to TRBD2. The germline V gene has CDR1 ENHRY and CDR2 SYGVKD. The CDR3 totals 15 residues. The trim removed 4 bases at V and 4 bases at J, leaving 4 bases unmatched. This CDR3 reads CAISVGGLAGETQYF. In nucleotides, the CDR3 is TGTGCCATCAGTGTGGGGGGACTAGCGGGAGAGACCCAGTACTTC.

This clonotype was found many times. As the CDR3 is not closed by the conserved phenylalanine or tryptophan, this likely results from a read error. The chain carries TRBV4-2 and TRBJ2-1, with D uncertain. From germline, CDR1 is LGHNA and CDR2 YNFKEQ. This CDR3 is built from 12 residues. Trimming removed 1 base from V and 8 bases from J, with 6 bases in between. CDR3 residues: CASSQGVDEQFS. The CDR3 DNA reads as TGTGCCAGCAGCCAAGGGGTTGATGAGCAGTTCTCC.

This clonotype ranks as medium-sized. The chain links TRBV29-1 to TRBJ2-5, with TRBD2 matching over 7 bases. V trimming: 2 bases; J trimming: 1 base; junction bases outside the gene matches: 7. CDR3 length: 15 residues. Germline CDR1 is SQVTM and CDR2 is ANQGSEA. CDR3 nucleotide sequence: TGCAGCGTTGAAAAGGAGCGGGACCTCCAAGAGACCCAGTACTTC. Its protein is CSVEKERDLQETQYF.

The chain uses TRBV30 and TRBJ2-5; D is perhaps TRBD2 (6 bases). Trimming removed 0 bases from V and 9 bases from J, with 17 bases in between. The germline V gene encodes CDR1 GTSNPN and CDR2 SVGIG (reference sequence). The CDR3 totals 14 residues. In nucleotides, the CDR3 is TGTGCCTGGAGTGTGGATAGCGGAGACGGCCCCCAGTACTTC. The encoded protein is CAWSVDSGDGPQYF.

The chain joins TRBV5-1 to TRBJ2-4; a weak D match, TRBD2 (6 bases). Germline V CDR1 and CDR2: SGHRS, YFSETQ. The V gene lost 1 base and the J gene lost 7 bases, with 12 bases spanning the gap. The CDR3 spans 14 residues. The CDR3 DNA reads TGCGCCAGCAGCTTGCTGGAGGGAGGTAACATTCAGTACTTC. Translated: CASSLLEGGNIQYF.

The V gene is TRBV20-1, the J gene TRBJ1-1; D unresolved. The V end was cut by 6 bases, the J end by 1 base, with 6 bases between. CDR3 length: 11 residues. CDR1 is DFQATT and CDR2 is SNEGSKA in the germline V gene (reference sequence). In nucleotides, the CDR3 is TGCAGTGCACCCCAGAACACTGAAGCTTTCTTT. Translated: CSAPQNTEAFF.

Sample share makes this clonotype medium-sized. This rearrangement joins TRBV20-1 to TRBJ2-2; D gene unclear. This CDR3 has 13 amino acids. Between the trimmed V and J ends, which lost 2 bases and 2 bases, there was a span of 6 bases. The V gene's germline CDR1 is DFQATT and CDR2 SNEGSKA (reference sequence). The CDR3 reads CSARHSNTGELFF. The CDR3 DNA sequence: TGCAGTGCTAGACACAGTAACACCGGGGAGCTGTTTTTT.

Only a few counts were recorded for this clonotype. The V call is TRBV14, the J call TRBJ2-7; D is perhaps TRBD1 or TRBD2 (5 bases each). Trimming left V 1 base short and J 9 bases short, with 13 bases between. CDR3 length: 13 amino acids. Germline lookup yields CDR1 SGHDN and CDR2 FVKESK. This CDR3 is CASSQAGTSGQYF. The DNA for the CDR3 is TGTGCCAGCAGCCAAGCAGGGACCTCTGGGCAGTACTTC.